These 27 T cell receptor beta chains were sequenced from one sample in a study of long-term antiretroviral therapy in people with HIV. Researchers ran immunoSEQ v3.0 at survey level. Clones were read by immunoSEQ multiplex PCR, and TCRdb kept only the in-frame ones, dropping some. The sample has about 19,000 clones, around 76% seen once. The material sequenced was unsorted PBMCs, taken 0.5 years before starting antiretroviral therapy. These receptors originate from a woman aged 50 to 60 with HIV.

The chain recombines TRBV6-5 with TRBJ1-2, with D perhaps matching TRBD1 (5 bases). Trimming removed 0 bases from V and 4 bases from J, with 15 bases in between. This CDR3 comprises 16 residues. Germline CDR1 reads MNHEY; CDR2 reads SVGAGI. The CDR3 loop is CASSYSSIGGGYGYTF. The CDR3 region has the DNA TGTGCCAGCAGTTACTCGAGTATTGGGGGGGGCTATGGCTACACCTTC.

The chain carries TRBV6-5 and TRBJ2-3; D is possibly TRBD2 (5 bases). The length of the CDR3 is 13 residues. Germline V gene data show CDR1 as MNHEY and CDR2 as SVGAGI. The ends were cut back, 2 bases at V and 3 bases at J, with 6 bases in the middle. In DNA form, the CDR3 reads TGTGCCAGCAGTTACCCGGGGACAGATACGCAGTATTTT. It specifies CASSYPGTDTQYF.

The chain couples TRBV6-1 to TRBJ1-1; D is ambiguous. The V end lost 2 bases, the J end lost 4 bases, and 11 bases lay between the germline ends. Germline V CDR1 and CDR2: MNHNS, SASEGT. The CDR3 runs 14 residues. The CDR3, as DNA: TGTGCCAGCAGTGAAAAGTGGGAGGGCACTGAAGCTTTCTTT. Translation gives CASSEKWEGTEAFF.

The gene calls are TRBV7-9 and TRBJ1-4; weak D call: TRBD1 (6 bases). V was trimmed by 3 bases and J by 8 bases, leaving 7 bases between them. Germline CDR1 is SEHNR and CDR2 is FQNEAQ (reference sequence). The CDR3 covers 12 residues. CDR3: CASSFGQEKLFF. DNA of the CDR3: TGTGCCAGCAGCTTCGGACAGGAAAAACTGTTTTTT.

This chain uses TRBV5-6 with TRBJ1-5; TRBD1 is a possible D gene (5 bases). V was clipped by 2 bases and J by 5 bases, with 17 bases between them. Germline assignment: CDR1 SGHDT and CDR2 YYEEEE. The CDR3 length is 16 residues. As DNA, the CDR3 is TGTGCCAGCAGCTTCTCCGGGACGGGGTACTATCAGCCCCAGCATTTT. This encodes CASSFSGTGYYQPQHF.

This sequence joins TRBV13 and TRBJ2-3; the match to TRBD2 covers 9 bases. There are 20 residues in the CDR3. Germline values: CDR1 PRHDT, CDR2 FYEKMQ (reference sequence). The V gene end was trimmed by 5 bases and the J gene end by 1 base; junction bases not matched to a gene: 19. The CDR3 loop reads CASSQTSPAGGAERTDTQYF. The CDR3 DNA reads as TGTGCCAGCAGCCAGACGTCACCAGCGGGGGGTGCCGAACGCACAGATACGCAGTATTTT.

This clone occurred once. The chain joins TRBV19 to TRBJ1-2, with 8 bases aligning to TRBD1. Germline CDR1 reads LNHDA; CDR2 reads SQIVND (reference sequence). The CDR3 is 15 amino acids. Trimming cost V 5 bases and J 10 bases; bases outside gene matches: 15. The CDR3 DNA sequence: TGTGCCAGTAGTCCGCCCCGACAGGGGATATTCCCCTACACCTTC. Its protein is CASSPPRQGIFPYTF.

The rearrangement joins TRBV12-2 to TRBJ2-5; the table's D call of TRBD2 was not tested on the DNA. TRBV12-2 is recorded as a pseudogene. The CDR3 has 15 amino acids. The CDR3 nucleotides read TGTGCAAGTCGCTTAGCGGGGGGGCCGGGAGAGACCCAGTACTTC. It translates to CASRLAGGPGETQYF.

The chain carries TRBV9 and TRBJ2-2, with D unclear. The CDR3 totals 16 residues. The germline gives CDR1 SGDLS, CDR2 YYNGEE. Trimming shortened V by 2 bases and J by 3 bases, and 14 bases separated the two germline ends. The CDR3: CASSVNVSPDTGELFF. The CDR3 DNA is TGTGCCAGCAGCGTGAATGTCTCCCCGGACACCGGGGAGCTGTTTTTT.

This chain links TRBV29-1 with TRBJ1-3; 8 bases align to TRBD1. This CDR3 has 15 amino acids. With V trimmed by 7 bases and J by 3 bases, 11 bases remained unmatched. Germline CDR1 SQVTM, CDR2 ANQGSEA. The CDR3 region is CSANTGGEGGNTIYF. The CDR3 DNA reads as TGCAGCGCTAATACAGGGGGAGAGGGTGGAAACACCATATATTTT.

This chain uses TRBV6-1 with TRBJ1-5; a weak D match, TRBD1 (6 bases). Trimming removed 4 bases at V and 3 bases at J, with 13 bases between. In germline, CDR1 is MNHNS, CDR2 SASEGT. CDR3 size: 15 residues. In nucleotides, the CDR3 is TGTGCCAGCAGTGGCCAAGGACAGCTCAATCAGCCCCAGCATTTT. Residues: CASSGQGQLNQPQHF.

V and J are TRBV30 and TRBJ2-7, with unresolved D. This CDR3 comprises 11 residues. Between the trimmed V and J ends, which lost 0 bases and 9 bases, there was a span of 9 bases. Germline CDR1 reads GTSNPN; CDR2 reads SVGIG (reference sequence). CDR3 sequence (DNA): TGTGCCTGGAGTGTACTTGGTCCGCAGTACTTC. It is translated as CAWSVLGPQYF.

CDR3 in amino acids: CASSLAASGSGELFF. The CDR3 region has the DNA TGTGCCAGCAGCTTAGCGGCTAGCGGGTCCGGGGAGCTGTTTTTT. The V gene is TRBV7-2, the J gene TRBJ2-2, with 8 nucleotides matching TRBD2. In germline, CDR1 is SGHTA, CDR2 FQGNSA. The CDR3 totals 15 residues. The ends lost 0 bases at V and 6 bases at J; junction bases unmatched: 3.

This sequence joins TRBV4-1 and TRBJ1-1, with 10 bases aligning to TRBD1. This CDR3 has 16 residues. Germline V gene data show CDR1 as MGHRA and CDR2 as YSYEKL. Trimming took 1 base from V and 0 from J; bases not matched to a gene: 2. As DNA, the CDR3 is TGCGCCAGCAGCCAAGGACAGGGGGCTATGAACACTGAAGCTTTCTTT. It is translated as CASSQGQGAMNTEAFF.

In nucleotides, the CDR3 is TGTGCCAGCTCTAGGGGGAACTACGAGCAGTACGTC. As protein: CASSRGNYEQYV. The chain carries TRBV6-1 and TRBJ2-7; TRBD1 is a possible D gene (6 bases). Per the germline V gene, CDR1 is MNHNS and CDR2 is SASEGT. The CDR3 sequence is 12 residues long. V was pared by 8 bases and J by 3 bases, with 11 bases between.

The chain combines TRBV7-3 with TRBJ1-1, with unresolved D. Germline-derived CDR1 and CDR2 are SGHTA and FQGTGA. The CDR3 spans 13 residues. V lost 2 bases to trimming and J lost 7 bases, with 11 bases between them. This chain's CDR3 is CASSLEGGNEAFF. The CDR3 region has the DNA TGTGCCAGCAGCTTAGAAGGAGGGAATGAAGCTTTCTTT.

A word on this clone: An end of the junction does not agree with germline; a read error may underlie this. The rearrangement uses TRBV5-4 and TRBJ1-2; D may be TRBD1 (6 bases). This CDR3 has 12 residues. CDR1 and CDR2 (germline): SGHNT, YYREEE (reference sequence). The CDR3 DNA reads as TGTGCCAGCAGTTTGGACAGCTTTGGCTACACCTTC. Residues: CASSLDSFGYTF.

The rearrangement joins TRBV7-2 to TRBJ1-2; D may be TRBD1 (5 bases). The ends were cut back, 5 bases at V and 6 bases at J, with 19 bases in the middle. The CDR3 runs 15 residues. From germline, CDR1 is SGHTA and CDR2 FQGNSA. CDR3 amino acids: CASSPRGEAGNGYTF. Here the CDR3 DNA reads TGTGCCAGCAGCCCTCGAGGGGAGGCGGGGAATGGCTACACCTTC.

This rearrangement joins TRBV5-5 to TRBJ2-2; D is undetermined. CDR1 SGHKS and CDR2 YYEKEE come from the germline V gene (reference sequence). The CDR3 runs to 15 residues. V was shortened by 0 bases and J by 4 bases, with 10 bases between the two germline ends. CDR3 sequence: CASSLASWGTGELFF. The CDR3 nucleotides are TGTGCCAGCAGCTTGGCCAGTTGGGGCACCGGGGAGCTGTTTTTT.

This chain uses TRBV5-6 with TRBJ1-2, with a weak D call TRBD1 (6 bases). The CDR3 is 15 amino acids. Germline lookup yields CDR1 SGHDT and CDR2 YYEEEE. V lost 0 bases, J lost 3 bases, and 12 bases lay in between. In nucleotides, the CDR3 is TGTGCCAGCAGCTTGGGGCCCGGGGGCGACTATGGCTACACCTTC. It specifies CASSLGPGGDYGYTF.

The rearrangement uses TRBV19 and TRBJ2-2; 10 nucleotides agree with TRBD1. The CDR3 covers 16 residues. Germline V CDR1 and CDR2: LNHDA, SQIVND (reference sequence). The ends lost 7 bases at V and 7 bases at J; junction bases unmatched: 12. CDR3 sequence reads: CASTKTGGGMVGELFF. CDR3 DNA: TGTGCCAGTACAAAGACAGGGGGCGGTATGGTCGGGGAGCTGTTTTTT.

The rearrangement links TRBV6-6 to TRBJ1-4; the D is unclear. The germline gives CDR1 MNHNY, CDR2 SVGAGI (reference sequence). Trimming pared 5 bases from V and 6 bases from J, leaving 16 bases between. CDR3 length equals 15 residues. The CDR3 DNA follows: TGTGCCAGCAGTCTCAACGGAGACGGGTATGAAAAACTGTTTTTT. This gives the protein CASSLNGDGYEKLFF.

The rearrangement uses TRBV7-9 and TRBJ2-1; TRBD1 or TRBD2 may be the D gene (5 bases each). The CDR3 extends over 14 amino acids. Deletions cut 5 bases from V and 7 bases from J, with 15 bases between. Per the germline V gene, CDR1 is SEHNR and CDR2 is FQNEAQ (reference sequence). CDR3 sequence: CASSPRDAMNEQFF. Written as DNA, the CDR3 is TGTGCCAGCAGCCCCCGGGACGCCATGAATGAGCAGTTCTTC.

The chain has TRBV30 and TRBJ1-1; D possibly corresponds to TRBD1 (5 bases). Trimming removed 3 bases from V and 5 bases from J, with 13 bases in between. The CDR3 runs 13 residues. The germline V gene has CDR1 GTSNPN and CDR2 SVGIG (reference sequence). The CDR3 loop is CAWRRKGETEAFF. CDR3 nucleotide sequence: TGTGCCTGGAGGCGGAAAGGGGAGACTGAAGCTTTCTTT.

This clone was detected a few times. The rearrangement uses TRBV4-1 and TRBJ1-1; no clear D. With 0 bases removed from V and 1 base from J, the gap between germline ends came to 6 bases. The CDR3 is 14 residues long. Germline CDR1 reads MGHRA; CDR2 reads YSYEKL. The CDR3 reads CASSQDAGNTEAFF. The CDR3 region has the DNA TGCGCCAGCAGCCAAGACGCAGGGAACACTGAAGCTTTCTTT.

J is TRBJ2-3 and V is TRBV5-1; D possibly corresponds to TRBD2 (5 bases). Germline assignment: CDR1 SGHRS and CDR2 YFSETQ. CDR3 length: 16 amino acids. Trimming shortened V by 3 bases and J by 1 base, and 15 bases separated the two germline ends. As DNA, the CDR3 is TGCGCCAGCAGCTCCCGCACTAGGTGGGGCACAGATACGCAGTATTTT. Amino acid sequence: CASSSRTRWGTDTQYF.

The CDR3: CASSERGVTDTQYF. The CDR3 DNA reads as TGTGCCAGCAGTGAACGAGGAGTCACAGATACGCAGTATTTT. This sequence joins TRBV25-1 and TRBJ2-3; D is uncertain. Looked up from germline, CDR1 is MGHDK and CDR2 is SYGVNS. CDR3 size: 14 residues. V lost 2 bases, J lost 2 bases, and 8 bases lay in between.